Shown below are 22 T cell receptor beta chains from a single sample sequenced in a study of post-analysis software for immune sequencing data. Points from the study as a whole: TRBV5-6, TRBV5-1 and TRBV20-1 were among several TRBV segments more frequent in patients than controls.

The antigens of these receptors remain unknown. The TCR beta cDNA libraries carried unique molecular identifiers. TCRdb re-derived calls from the PCR reads in MiXCR, one entry per CDR3 protein. The table includes about 770,000 distinct CDR3 sequences, about 43% detected once. Material for sequencing was blood. The receptors originated from a girl between 5 and 17 years old with multiple sclerosis.

This clonotype has a count of ten or more. Relative to the germline gene, one junction end is altered; a read error may explain this. This chain connects TRBV27 to TRBJ2-1; D gene ambiguous. CDR1 and CDR2 (germline): MNHEY, SMNVEV (reference sequence). The CDR3 is made up of 13 amino acids. The CDR3 DNA reads as TGTGCTAGCAGCTTAAGCCCGAACAATGAGCAGTTCTTC. Residues: CASSLSPNNEQFF.

This chain joins TRBV29-1 and TRBJ2-3, with D perhaps assigned TRBD1 or TRBD2 (6 bases each). This CDR3 region has 15 residues. V shed 5 bases and J shed 0 bases, with 15 bases lying between them. Looked up from germline, CDR1 is SQVTM and CDR2 is ANQGSEA. The CDR3 region is CSVRGGLPSTDTQYF. In nucleotides, the CDR3 is TGCAGCGTTCGAGGGGGACTTCCAAGCACAGATACGCAGTATTTT.

The rearrangement links TRBV29-1 to TRBJ1-4, with TRBD1 as a possible D gene (5 bases). The CDR3 contains 15 residues. Germline loops: CDR1 SQVTM, CDR2 ANQGSEA. This chain's CDR3 is CGAREAASPNEKLFF. CDR3 DNA: TGCGGGGCCCGGGAGGCTGCGTCTCCTAATGAAAAACTGTTTTTT. The whole variable domain, remainder taken from reference TRBV29-1 and TRBJ1-4, is SAVISQKPSRDICQRGTSLTIQCQVDSQVTMMFWYRQQPGQSLTLIATANQGSEATYESGFVIDKFPISRPNLTFSTLTVSNMSPEDSSIYLCGAREAASPNEKLFFGSGTQLSVL.

The chain employs TRBV7-9 and TRBJ1-2, with D tentatively TRBD1 (6 bases). Germline CDR1 and CDR2: SEHNR and FQNEAQ (reference sequence). Trimming took off 1 base at V and 3 bases at J, with 9 bases between the two ends. The CDR3 has 14 amino acids. The DNA of the CDR3 is TGTGCCAGCAGCTTAGATCGGACAGACTATGGCTACACCTTC. Encoded protein: CASSLDRTDYGYTF.

J is TRBJ2-3 and V is TRBV24-1; TRBD1 agrees at 7 bases. The V segment lost 3 bases and the J segment 5 bases; nucleotides outside the gene matches: 10. In germline, CDR1 is KGHDR, CDR2 SFDVKD. This CDR3 is 16 amino acids long. The CDR3 DNA reads TGTGCCACCAGTGATCCCGGGACAGCTCAGGAAGATACGCAGTATTTT. It codes for CATSDPGTAQEDTQYF.

This clonotype has a handful of counts. V gene TRBV3-1 combines with J gene TRBJ2-7; D possibly matches TRBD1 or TRBD2 (5 bases each). The CDR3 length is 15 residues. Between the trimmed V and J ends, which lost 4 bases and 1 base, there was a span of 14 bases. Per the germline V gene, CDR1 is LGHDT and CDR2 is YNNKEL (reference sequence). CDR3 in amino acids: CASSPVGTGSYEQYF. CDR3 nucleotides: TGTGCCAGCAGCCCTGTAGGGACGGGGTCCTACGAGCAGTACTTC.

The V and J genes are TRBV24-1 and TRBJ2-5; tentative D call: TRBD2 (6 bases). The end of the DNA is better explained by TRBJ2-7, so the J call may be wrong. The CDR3 is 15 residues long. The germline V gene encodes CDR1 KGHDR and CDR2 SFDVKD. The CDR3 protein is CATSDPRGGTYEQYF. The DNA for the CDR3 is TGTGCCACCAGTGATCCCCGCGGAGGGACCTACGAGCAGTACTTC.

The rearrangement uses TRBV12-3 or TRBV12-4 and TRBJ2-7; 13 bases line up with TRBD2. With 5 bases clipped from V and 7 bases from J, the junction kept 8 bases outside the gene matches. This CDR3 contains 15 residues. CDR3 sequence (DNA): TGTGCCAGCAGTCCTGGACTAGCGGGAGCGGGAGAGCAGTACTTC. Its translation: CASSPGLAGAGEQYF.

The chain uses TRBV12-3 or TRBV12-4 and TRBJ2-2; D uncertain. V lost 6 bases and J lost 5, with 10 bases in between. This CDR3 is built from 13 residues. The CDR3 here is CASRPQQTGELFF. The CDR3 bases are TGTGCCAGCAGACCACAGCAAACCGGGGAGCTGTTTTTT.

This chain joins TRBV15 and TRBJ2-1, with TRBD2 matching 10 bases. Germline trimming cut 2 bases from V and 6 bases from J; bases unmatched to any gene: 10. The germline gives CDR1 LNHNV, CDR2 YYDKDF (reference sequence). CDR3 size: 17 residues. Here the CDR3 DNA reads TGTGCCACCAGCAGATACACTAGCGGGGCCCTCGGCAATGAGCAGTTCTTC. It encodes CATSRYTSGALGNEQFF.

This clonotype was picked up a small number of times. The V gene is TRBV4-1, the J gene TRBJ2-6; D perhaps matches TRBD2 (5 bases). CDR3 length: 15 amino acids. Germline assignment: CDR1 MGHRA and CDR2 YSYEKL. V lost 0 bases to trimming and J lost 2 bases, with 5 bases between them. CDR3 amino acids: CASSQERAGANVLTF. CDR3 sequence (DNA): TGCGCCAGCAGCCAAGAGCGGGCTGGGGCCAACGTCCTGACTTTC.

The rearrangement uses TRBV29-1 and TRBJ2-7; D assignment may be TRBD1 or TRBD2 (5 bases each). The CDR3 loop spans 13 amino acids. CDR1 is SQVTM, CDR2 ANQGSEA, per germline. The V gene lost 3 bases and the J gene lost 0 bases, with 9 bases spanning the gap. CDR3 residues: CSVDWGSSYEQYF. The CDR3 DNA follows: TGCAGCGTTGATTGGGGGAGCTCCTACGAGCAGTACTTC.

The chain uses TRBV20-1 and TRBJ1-1; 7 positions agree with TRBD1. Near its end, the DNA agrees better with TRBJ1-5, so the J call may be wrong. CDR1 and CDR2 (germline): DFQATT, SNEGSKA (reference sequence). CDR3 length: 12 amino acids. The CDR3 region is CSADRAGDPQHF. CDR3 nucleotide sequence: TGCAGTGCTGACAGGGCGGGCGACCCCCAGCATTTT.

J is TRBJ2-1 and V is TRBV29-1, with TRBD1 matching 8 bases. Germline CDR1 SQVTM, CDR2 ANQGSEA. CDR3 length: 14 residues. V dropped 8 bases and J dropped 3; count of bases not matched to a gene: 9. The CDR3 DNA reads TGCAGCTCCCCAGGGGGCACTTACTACAATGAGCAGTTCTTC. It codes for CSSPGGTYYNEQFF.

The chain joins TRBV7-2 to TRBJ2-7; D ambiguous. Germline V lookup: CDR1 SGHTA, CDR2 FQGNSA. The CDR3 spans 13 residues. V dropped 0 bases and J dropped 2 bases, with 5 bases sitting between them. CDR3 in DNA: TGTGCCAGCAGCTTAGCACAGACCTACGAGCAGTACTTC. Translated: CASSLAQTYEQYF.

This clonotype was seen only a few times. The chain carries TRBV24-1 and TRBJ2-3; D might be TRBD1 (5 bases). The CDR3 sequence is 14 residues long. The germline gives CDR1 KGHDR, CDR2 SFDVKD. V gave up 0 bases and J gave up 6 bases, with 9 bases separating them. The CDR3 coding sequence is TGTGCCACCAGTGATTTGCCAGGGCGGGATACGCAGTATTTT. Protein: CATSDLPGRDTQYF.

DNA of the CDR3: TGTGCCACCAGTGGCCCATGGGGGGAGCAGTTCTTC. Its protein is CATSGPWGEQFF. This chain connects TRBV24-1 to TRBJ2-1; D is perhaps TRBD1 or TRBD2 (5 bases each). This CDR3 has 12 residues. CDR1 is KGHDR and CDR2 is SFDVKD in the germline V gene. The V end lost 5 bases, the J end lost 10 bases, and 11 bases lay between the germline ends.

V and J are TRBV28 and TRBJ2-7; D perhaps matches TRBD1 (6 bases). The J call is uncertain, as TRBJ2-5 better fits the DNA end. This CDR3 comprises 13 residues. Germline-derived CDR1 and CDR2 are MDHEN and SYDVKM. The CDR3 bases are TGTGCCAGCAGTCCGCGAGAAGGGGGGACCCAGTACTTC. Translating gives CASSPREGGTQYF.

This clonotype was seen a handful of times. The rearrangement uses TRBV5-1 and TRBJ2-1; 11 bases line up with TRBD2. This CDR3 has 17 residues. Germline assignment: CDR1 SGHRS and CDR2 YFSETQ. V shed 3 bases, J shed 6 bases, and the junction held 11 bases outside the gene matches. In DNA form, the CDR3 reads TGCGCCAGCAGCTCACTAGCGGGAGCGCTTGTCGGCAATGAGCAGTTCTTC. It is translated as CASSSLAGALVGNEQFF.

This chain uses TRBV20-1 with TRBJ2-1; tentatively, D is TRBD2 (6 bases). Germline V gene lookup returns CDR1 DFQATT and CDR2 SNEGSKA (reference sequence). The length of the CDR3 is 14 residues. V lost 6 bases to trimming and J lost 3 bases, with 15 bases between them. The CDR3 sequence: CSASMGGIYNEQFF. Here the CDR3 DNA reads TGCAGTGCCTCAATGGGCGGGATCTACAATGAGCAGTTCTTC.

The chain is built from TRBV12-3 or TRBV12-4 and TRBJ1-2, with 10 bases that match TRBD1. This CDR3 comprises 14 residues. V trimming: 5 bases; J trimming: 8 bases; junction bases outside the gene matches: 8. In DNA, the CDR3 is TGTGCCAGCAGTCATACGGGACAGGGGAACGGCTACACCTTC. It codes for CASSHTGQGNGYTF.

This clonotype was seen only a few times. This chain joins TRBV7-2 and TRBJ2-1; 15 bases are a match to TRBD2. CDR1 SGHTA and CDR2 FQGNSA come from the germline V gene. This CDR3 spans 19 amino acids. V lost 4 bases to trimming and J lost 6 bases; unmatched junction nucleotides: 13. CDR3 loop: CASSSGLAGGLVMVNEQFF. In DNA, the CDR3 is TGTGCCAGCAGCTCGGGACTAGCGGGAGGTCTGGTTATGGTCAATGAGCAGTTCTTC.